Sequencing of this T cell receptor beta chain was carried out in a study of shared clonotypes between healthy human individuals. Study-wide results and caveats: Owing to a small donor count, the genetic and exposure-history diversity represented was limited.

As regards this clone: Its matching antigen is unknown.

The germline gives CDR1 SGHRS, CDR2 YFSETQ. This CDR3 comprises 18 residues. V was clipped by 0 bases and J by 13 bases; unmatched bases: 19. Libraries were prepared by immunoSEQ multiplex PCR; TCRdb keeps only in-frame clonotypes and omits some of them. The sample carries 2 million to 2.5 million clones, over 85% recorded once. The source is a man aged 18 to 30 in good health. Some clones in this sample may be carry-over from other donors' samples. Material: naive CD4+ T cells from PBMCs. Stated subset: CD45RA+ positively selected. This chain links TRBV5-1 with TRBJ2-1; 10 bases map to TRBD2. CDR3 sequence reads: CASSLEPGRWTSGQDQFF. CDR3 bases: TGCGCCAGCAGCTTGGAACCGGGACGCTGGACTAGCGGACAAGATCAGTTCTTC.